Presented here are 2 T cell receptor beta chains from one specimen sequenced in a study of identical twins. Each CDR3 protein is one row after TCRdb ran MiXCR on the 5' RACE reads. Of about 570,000 distinct CDR3 sequences detected, roughly 9.9% appear once; the ten largest clones hold roughly 3%. In addition, the sample was reused for a study of yellow fever vaccine responses in identical twins.

The sequenced sample consisted of PBMCs. The receptor set was obtained from a woman aged 18-30 years in good health.

This clonotype showed up just a few times. The genes are TRBV5-1 and TRBJ1-1; D is possibly TRBD1 (6 bases). V was shortened by 4 bases and J by 4 bases, with 11 bases between the two germline ends. The CDR3 runs to 13 residues. Germline-derived CDR1 and CDR2 are SGHRS and YFSETQ. The CDR3 spells CASSPIQGTEAFF. The CDR3 DNA reads TGCGCCAGCAGCCCGATACAGGGCACTGAAGCTTTCTTT.

This clonotype was observed a few times. The chain links TRBV11-2 to TRBJ2-1; TRBD1 might be the D (6 bases). CDR3 length equals 15 residues. V shed 5 bases and J shed 2 bases, with 13 bases lying between them. From germline, CDR1 is SGHAT and CDR2 FQNNGV. CDR3 region: CASSRRGGPYNEQFF. The CDR3 region has the DNA TGTGCCAGCAGCCGCAGGGGCGGACCCTACAATGAGCAGTTCTTC.